This entry concerns a single T cell receptor beta chain. The antigen this receptor binds is unknown. No quality values exist for individual bases; no much larger clone is one base distant. The sample's time point label is to be understood as: baseline before first vaccination. Vaccinee samples came from UK trials COV001 and COV002, including a single-blind randomized controlled phase 2/3 trial of AZD1222 (ChAdOx1 nCoV-19) in healthy adults. For TCRbeta chain sequencing, PBMC samples from trial participants were taken at day 0 and at day 28 after the second dose. CDR1 and CDR2, per the germline V gene, are MGHDK and SYGVNS. The CDR3 covers 12 residues, taking in both the cysteine and the phenylalanine. Only CDR3 DNA remains: 36 bases, in frame from the first base. V is clipped by 1 base and J by 7 bases, and the sequence between their germline boundaries is 4 bases long. This specimen belongs to a study of T cell responses to AZD1222 COVID-19 vaccine (dated by TCRdb to the early 2020s). For the study in its entirety: AZD1222 recipients with second doses at about 4 weeks or about 12 weeks were pooled, because spike-specific TCR depth and breadth did not differ between schedules. Trial participants were enrolled by age into 18-55, 56-69 and 70-plus year subgroups, with roughly 160, 29 and 62 TCR-sequenced participants respectively. A total of 233 trial participants underwent TCR sequencing, of whom 200 to 220 received two doses of AZD1222 and some 25 received two doses of the MenACWY control vaccine.

What the authors observed across the whole study: Reportedly, almost half of the unique spike-specific TCRs recognized epitopes lying outside the regions that are mutated in the B.1.351 and B.1.1.7 variants. Conclusions about previously exposed vaccinees are limited, since just five or six AZD1222 recipients were seropositive for SARS-CoV-2 at baseline. In the small 56-69-year group, the increase in depth fell short of significance, most likely because of low power. Vaccine-associated CD4 TCRs spanned the whole spike protein, with dominant responses in regions 160-218 and 743-854. Participants were mostly white British and included more females than males, and it was suggested by the authors that clonal diversity may have been underestimated. A significant rise in spike-specific TCR breadth and depth was observed after two AZD1222 doses relative to day 0 and relative to MenACWY recipients. Because no samples from the day 14 peak response were available, repertoires could be characterized only after the peak T cell response.

The CDR3 regions of human TCRbeta chains were subjected to immunosequencing. The study's processing was this. TCRs in the repertoires were compared against a reference library of SARS-CoV-2-specific TCRs that had been generated with the MIRA antigen-specificity platform. Breadth was defined as the fraction of unique TCRs that were SARS-CoV-2-associated. Depth was defined as the fraction of total T cells that were SARS-CoV-2-associated. Using the MIRA data, each spike-specific TCR was mapped to the spike region that the TCR reacts to and placed in a CD4 or CD8 class. Log10-transformed breadth and depth values were compared by one-way ANOVA with Sidak's multiple comparisons tests. The clones in this table, taken by TCRdb from immuneACCESS, are in-frame only. Not every clone is retained; where verified, under half of the shortfall comes from an unresolved V gene, and the cause of the rest is unknown. The V and J calls and clone size were taken over from that table, and D and trimming were inferred from the DNA. The sample contains about 120,000 clones, around 91% of them found a single time. Of the sample, approximately 3.1% is held by the ten largest clones.

Here the sequenced sample was peripheral blood, taken on day 0 of AZD1222 vaccination. The receptor comes from an adult in good health. Rearrangement joined TRBV25-1 to TRBJ2-2, with the D gene not clear enough to name. The CDR3 loop reads CASSEWGGELFF. The nucleotide sequence is TGTGCCAGCAGTGAATGGGGCGGGGAGCTGTTTTTT.